This record concerns one TCR beta chain sequence. Its antigen is still unknown. No base quality information exists; no much larger clone differs at one position. The entry originates in a study of cytomegalovirus exposure and HLA in healthy donors (dated 2017 in TCRdb). General notes on the study: In an earlier analysis of roughly 500 of the donors, 250 to 350 Gb of sequence data and some 120 million unique TCR beta sequences from about 190 million T cells were reported. Every discovery cohort repertoire had been produced on one sequencing platform. Alongside the repertoire data, information on donor age, sex, ethnicity and CMV serostatus was compiled. The study aimed to test whether cataloging public T cell receptors could reveal signatures of past pathogen exposure. Approximately 300 gigabases of sequencing data and approximately 92 million unique TCR sequences made up an early release that covered several hundred HLA-typed donors. HLA typing included class I and class II loci at four-digit resolution. Five DR-DQ haplotypes were treated as single units for association and clustering because of strong linkage in the cohort. The number of typed donors differed by locus: roughly 620-630 for A, B, C, DRB1 and DQB1; about 520 for DQA1; around 580 for DPA1; and about 450 for DPB1. A later analysis re-analyzed previously published TCR beta repertoires from about 600 donors and added high-resolution HLA genotyping to study TCR occurrence patterns. An earlier analysis of nearly 600 of the donors applied high-throughput TCR beta sequencing to assess whether each TCR beta V gene segment acted as functional or pseudogenic. Rather than drawing on any new phenotypic data, the later analysis identified candidate immune exposures from TCR beta sequences and the way those sequences occurred across donors. To predict cytomegalovirus infection status, the study brought together high-throughput TCR immunosequencing, statistical association of individual TCRs with disease status, and machine learning. The study profiled the T cell repertoires of approximately 700 subjects by immunosequencing and related them to cytomegalovirus serostatus. Among over 350 genotyped donors of the cohort, an average of 235,054 unique TCR beta nucleotide sequences were sequenced per donor, roughly 20% of them non-productive. In addition to the first cohort of around 670 subjects, a separate validation cohort of some 120 different subjects was used. Of the roughly 430 genotyped donors, about 80% fell in the genetic ancestry cluster associated with self-reported Caucasian donors. A later genetic analysis took genome-wide SNP genotypes for about 55% of the 666 donors and used that subset as a discovery cohort. Findings and caveats that apply to the study as a whole: An association between a missense DCLRE1C variant and V-gene and J-gene trimming of TCR beta chains was found in a later genetic analysis and replicated in an independent cohort. In a later analysis, the rate of TCR association differed among HLA loci, with DRB1 alleles having the most associated TCRs and HLA-C alleles having the fewest. When HLA alleles, especially DR and DQ, strongly co-occurred, attributing TCR associations to individual alleles was difficult. The sequencing pipeline was judged likely to have produced a cluster of highly shared sequence variants as a technical artifact. The study gave a list of 150 to 200 TCR beta chains associated with cytomegalovirus. CMV serostatus was the only immune exposure information available for the cohort. Correlated functional status among segregating V segments might be attributable to linkage disequilibrium, but an unknown experimental factor could not be ruled out. Because counts were too low, around 17 rarely observed V segments, including chromosome 9 orphons, were left out of the earlier analysis of 500 to 750 of the donors. The authors suggested that the approach could potentially be extended to other disease states and immunological phenotypes. The cohort was sequenced for TCR beta chains only, and without alpha or paired-chain data the features that could be detected were limited. At a false discovery rate of 0.05, a later analysis linked about 17,000 TCR beta sequences to specific HLA alleles. Across donors, most TCR sequences were observed very rarely, whereas some public TCRs were present in many individuals. Compared with the approximately 670-donor mean, donors in an Asian-associated ancestry cluster had fewer N-insertions in productive TCRs, according to a later genetic analysis. According to a later analysis, parvovirus B19, influenza, CMV and Epstein-Barr virus appeared linked to several top co-occurrence clusters. The classifier was reported to diagnose cytomegalovirus status with high specificity and sensitivity in both the original cohort and the validation cohort. Roughly uniform sequencing depth across donors was assumed in presence/absence analyses, although this assumption may not hold. Compared with equally common non-associated chains, HLA-associated TCR beta chains in a later analysis were more clonally expanded and had lower generation probabilities. In an earlier analysis of about 550 of the donors, most TCR beta V segments were observed in productive rearrangements about 90% or about 30% of the time, broadly matching IMGT annotations. A later analysis found that most CMV-associated TCR beta chains appeared HLA-restricted, with HLA associations seemingly driven largely by CMV exposure. In vitro tests confirmed that a few of the cytomegalovirus-associated TCR beta chains recognize cytomegalovirus antigens. HLA typing was unavailable for some donors at each locus, so association tests used only the typed subset. A further reported finding was that TCR beta sequences accurately predicted the HLA-A and HLA-B alleles for most subjects in the first cohort.

Library preparation was by the immunoSEQ multiplex PCR assay. A mixture of 60 forward primers for TCR Vbeta segments and 13 reverse primers for TCR Jbeta segments was used in the multiplex PCR. The CDR3 region of rearranged TCR beta genes was amplified from genomic DNA with a multiplex PCR assay. On the Illumina HiSeq System, the amplified TCR beta libraries were sequenced as 87-base-pair reads. As for how the authors treated the data: Across the 500 to 700 repertoires, a later analysis counted about 81 million unique TCR beta chains, some 11 million of which were shared by at least two donors. Raw reads were error-corrected and collapsed into unique sequences by a nearest-neighbor algorithm in which closely related sequences were merged to remove PCR and sequencing errors. CDR3 sequences were aligned to IMGT reference sequences to assign V, D and J gene segments. For a sequence to be retained, a match of at least six nucleotides to both a V gene segment and a J gene segment was required. A rearrangement was called productive if the CDR3 had no stop codons and remained in frame with V and J, and every other rearrangement was called non-productive. Following IMGT convention, CDR3 was defined as the stretch from the second conserved V-encoded cysteine up to the conserved J-encoded phenylalanine. Sequences without an unambiguous match to a single V gene segment were excluded from the earlier analysis of 500 to 700 of the donors. In an earlier analysis of 500 to 750 of the donors, V segments were called functional above 56.7% productive rearrangements and were called segregating when the between-donor standard deviation exceeded 5%. To diagnose cytomegalovirus status from the catalog of TCR beta chain sequences, a statistical classification framework was built. A later analysis assigned V and J genes by comparing TCR nucleotide sequences with IMGT/GENE-DB human TR gene sequences. A later analysis assigned CDR3 sequences and most-parsimonious VDJ recombination scenarios with the TCRdist pipeline. In a later analysis, each TCR beta chain was defined by its CDR3 amino acid sequence together with its V-gene family, and reads without a unique V-gene family were excluded. As a way to deal with suspected cross-contamination and a sequencing artifact, a later analysis dropped roughly 600 nucleotide sequences that were highly shared and had low generation probability. For each public chain, a later analysis derived a clonal expansion index from normalized ranks of inferred template counts within each repertoire. In a later analysis, generation probabilities were computed with a VDJ recombination model fitted to out-of-frame rearrangements, and the resulting probabilities were checked against IGoR. A later analysis scored TCR-TCR, TCR-HLA and TCR-CMV co-occurrence with hypergeometric tests, applying a repertoire-size bias correction to TCR pairs. False discovery rates were estimated in a later analysis by permuting HLA or CMV assignments 20 times. In a later analysis, co-occurring TCRs were grouped with DBSCAN, and TCRdist sequence similarity was added when clustering was performed within HLA-allele-positive subsets. For co-occurrence clustering, repertoires with fewer than 30,000 or more than 120,000 public chains were excluded, along with several repertoires with anomalous nucleotide sharing. Held by TCRdb, this immuneACCESS table contains in-frame sequences only and omits some clones. Under half of the omission traces to an unresolved V gene where checked; the cause of the rest is unknown. V and J calls and clone size come straight from that table; D and trimming were deduced from the DNA. This sample holds over 110,000 clones; about four fifths were observed only once. The top ten hold about 6.6% of the sample.

In total, over 600 healthy bone marrow donors made up the cohort. Cohort members were all nominally healthy when sampled, although unrecorded immune exposures were likely present. The donor tested CMV seropositive, placing the donor among the 290 or so seropositive members of the cohort. A peripheral blood sample was collected from each donor, and TCR beta sequencing was performed on peripheral blood mononuclear cells. Genomic DNA was extracted from the blood cell samples with the Qiagen DNeasy Blood Extraction Kit. The sequence came from a woman between 40 and 55 years old in good health and CMV-seropositive. Sequencing was carried out using PBMCs.

The CDR3 here reads CSVRSGWEGGEQYF. Here is the DNA: TGCAGCGTCCGTAGTGGGTGGGAGGGTGGCGAGCAGTACTTC. The chain is assembled from TRBV29-1 and TRBJ2-7; 7 bases in between match TRBD2. The CDR3 starts with the cysteine, ends with the phenylalanine, and has 14 residues. The read is trimmed to its CDR3 DNA, 42 bases read in frame from base 1. CDR1 and CDR2 (SQVTM, ANQGSEA) derive from the germline V gene. Trimmed from V: 6 bases; trimmed from J: 6 bases; junction bases lacking a gene match: 14.